This record covers a single T cell receptor beta chain. This CDR3 comprises 13 residues. The V end was cut by 5 bases, the J end by 3 bases, with 10 bases between. Germline CDR1 is MNHEY and CDR2 is SMNVEV (reference sequence). Original methodology: Scientists estimated how many nucleated cells there were by amplifying reference gene primers. Method: immunoSEQ multiplex PCR; TCRdb's copy keeps in-frame clones and lacks some. The DNA gave D and trimming, while V, J and clone size come from that table. The sample has 150,000 to 200,000 clones; around 85% are singletons. This sample is drawn from a study of blood T cell repertoires in COVID-19. Study in general: The origin of the acute and convalescent COVID-19 samples was the United States, Italy and Spain.

The material sequenced was peripheral blood. This TCR derives from a man aged 55 to 70 who had recovered from COVID-19. This sequence joins TRBV27 and TRBJ1-2; a possible D gene is TRBD1 (6 bases). The CDR3 loop reads CASSNRVDYGYTF. CDR3 sequence (DNA): TGTGCCAGCAGTAACAGGGTGGACTATGGCTACACCTTC.